This T cell receptor (beta chain) is from a study of cytomegalovirus exposure and HLA in healthy donors (dated 2017 in TCRdb). Some background on the complete study: An earlier analysis of some 600 of the donors reported around 280 Gb of sequence data and some 110 million unique TCR beta sequences obtained from 150 million to 200 million T cells. Roughly 300 gigabases of sequencing data and approximately 92 million unique TCR sequences made up an early release that covered several hundred HLA-typed donors. Among the roughly 400 genotyped donors, approximately 77% belonged to the genetic ancestry cluster associated with self-reported Caucasian donors. The aim of the study was to test whether cataloging public T cell receptors could identify signatures of past pathogen exposure. The T cell repertoires of 666 subjects were profiled by immunosequencing and related to cytomegalovirus serostatus. A separate validation cohort of roughly 110 different subjects was used in addition to the 666-subject first cohort. To predict cytomegalovirus infection status, the study brought together high-throughput TCR immunosequencing, statistical association of individual TCRs with disease status, and machine learning. A later analysis re-analyzed previously published TCR beta repertoires from 660 or so donors and added high-resolution HLA genotyping to study TCR occurrence patterns. Rather than using new phenotypic data, the later analysis identified candidate immune exposures from TCR beta sequences and from how often those sequences occurred across donors. An earlier analysis of nearly 600 of the donors applied high-throughput TCR beta sequencing to assess whether each TCR beta V gene segment acted as functional or pseudogenic. Alongside the repertoire data, information on donor age, sex, ethnicity and CMV serostatus was compiled. A later genetic analysis took genome-wide SNP genotypes for about three fifths of the 666 donors and used that subset as a discovery cohort. All discovery cohort repertoires had been generated using a single sequencing platform. Class I and class II HLA loci were covered by the typing at four-digit resolution. The number of donors typed differed by locus, with 629-630 for A, B, C, DRB1 and DQB1, more than 500 for DQA1, 600 to 610 for DPA1, and 450 to 480 for DPB1. Roughly 5 DR-DQ haplotypes were handled as single units for association and clustering, since linkage in the cohort was strong. Among 398 genotyped donors of the cohort, an average of about 220,000 unique TCR beta nucleotide sequences was sequenced per donor, of which about 18% were non-productive. The paper as a whole reports these results and caveats: When HLA alleles, especially DR and DQ, strongly co-occurred, attributing TCR associations to individual alleles was difficult. The earlier analysis of some 560 of the donors excluded approximately 15 rarely observed V segments, including chromosome 9 orphons, because counts were too low. In an earlier analysis of 587 of the donors, most TCR beta V segments were observed in productive rearrangements about 87% or about 30% of the time, broadly matching IMGT annotations. The study listed 150 to 200 TCR beta chains as associated with cytomegalovirus. The cohort was sequenced for TCR beta chains only, and without alpha or paired-chain data the features that could be detected were limited. In vitro tests confirmed that a few of the cytomegalovirus-associated TCR beta chains recognize cytomegalovirus antigens. A group of highly shared sequence variants was considered likely to be a technical artifact of the sequencing pipeline. An association between a missense DCLRE1C variant and V-gene and J-gene trimming of TCR beta chains was found in a later genetic analysis and replicated in an independent cohort. For the cohort, immune exposure information was limited to CMV serostatus. The 87-base-pair reads could not distinguish some IMGT-functional V segments, including TRBV6-2 and TRBV6-3, so those segments were excluded. A further reported finding was that TCR beta sequences accurately predicted the HLA-A and HLA-B alleles for most subjects in the first cohort. Most CMV-associated TCR beta chains appeared to be HLA-restricted in a later analysis, and the HLA associations seemed to be driven largely by CMV exposure. Sequencing depth was assumed to be roughly uniform across donors in the presence/absence analyses, though that assumption may not hold. In a later analysis, HLA-associated TCR beta chains were found to be more clonally expanded and to have lower generation probabilities than equally common non-associated chains. According to a later analysis, TCR association rates differed among HLA loci, with DRB1 alleles showing the most associated TCRs and HLA-C alleles showing the fewest. According to a later analysis, parvovirus B19, influenza, CMV and Epstein-Barr virus appeared linked to several top co-occurrence clusters. Because some donors lacked HLA typing at each locus, the association tests relied only on the typed subset. Most TCR sequences were observed very rarely across donors, whereas some public TCRs were present in many individuals. Compared with the 666-donor mean, donors in an Asian-associated ancestry cluster had fewer N-insertions in productive TCRs, according to a later genetic analysis. Specific HLA alleles were associated with 16,951 TCR beta sequences at a false discovery rate of 0.05 in a later analysis. The classifier was reported to diagnose cytomegalovirus status with high specificity and sensitivity in both the original cohort and the validation cohort. Linkage disequilibrium might explain the correlated functional status among segregating V segments, but an unknown experimental factor could not be excluded. According to the authors, the approach could potentially be generalized to other disease states and immunological phenotypes.

The method was the immunoSEQ multiplex PCR assay. For the multiplex PCR, a mixture combining 60 forward primers for TCR Vbeta segments and 13 reverse primers for TCR Jbeta segments was used. A multiplex PCR assay on genomic DNA amplified the CDR3 region of rearranged TCR beta genes. The amplified TCR beta libraries were sequenced on the Illumina HiSeq System as 87-base-pair reads. As for how the authors treated the data: Across the 600 to 700 repertoires, a later analysis counted tens of millions of unique TCR beta chains, 9 million to 14 million of which were shared by at least two donors. To remove PCR and sequencing errors, raw reads were error-corrected and collapsed into unique sequences using a nearest-neighbor algorithm that merged closely related sequences. CDR3 sequences were aligned to IMGT reference sequences to assign V, D and J gene segments. For a sequence to be retained, a match of at least six nucleotides to both a V gene segment and a J gene segment was required. A rearrangement counted as productive if the CDR3 had no stop codons and remained in frame with V and J, and every other rearrangement counted as non-productive. Following IMGT convention, CDR3 was defined as the stretch from the second conserved V-encoded cysteine up to the conserved J-encoded phenylalanine. In an earlier analysis of just under 600 of the donors, sequences lacking an unambiguous match to a single V gene segment were excluded. In an earlier analysis of about 590 of the donors, a V segment was called functional when productive rearrangements were above 56.7%, and segregating when the standard deviation between donors exceeded 5%. A statistical classification framework was built to diagnose cytomegalovirus status from the catalog of TCR beta chain sequences. In a later analysis, TCR nucleotide sequences were compared against IMGT/GENE-DB human TR gene sequences so that V and J genes could be assigned. In a later analysis, CDR3 sequences and most-parsimonious VDJ recombination scenarios were assigned using the TCRdist pipeline. A later analysis defined each TCR beta chain by its CDR3 amino acid sequence plus V-gene family, and excluded reads lacking a unique V-gene family. As a way to deal with suspected cross-contamination and a sequencing artifact, a later analysis dropped hundreds of nucleotide sequences that were highly shared and had low generation probability. In a later analysis, a clonal expansion index was calculated for each public chain from normalized within-repertoire ranks of inferred template counts. A later analysis computed generation probabilities with a VDJ recombination model fitted to out-of-frame rearrangements, and checked the results against IGoR. Hypergeometric tests were used in a later analysis to score TCR-TCR, TCR-HLA and TCR-CMV co-occurrence, with a repertoire-size bias correction applied to the TCR pairs. In a later analysis, false discovery rates were estimated by permuting HLA or CMV assignments 20 times. In a later analysis, co-occurring TCRs were grouped with DBSCAN, and TCRdist sequence similarity was added when clustering was performed within HLA-allele-positive subsets. Co-occurrence clustering excluded repertoires with fewer than 30,000 or more than 120,000 public chains, plus five with anomalous nucleotide sharing. The clones in this table, taken by TCRdb from immuneACCESS, are in-frame only. Not every clone is retained; where verified, under half of the shortfall comes from an unresolved V gene, and the cause of the rest is unknown. That table furnishes V, J and clone size, whereas the DNA furnished D and trimming. The sample data list about 200,000 clones, and roughly 84% of these were observed just once. The top ten constitute over 1.1% of the sample.

V is cut by 3 bases and J by 7 bases, and the space between the germline ends is 13 bases. The CDR3 measures 15 amino acids from cysteine to phenylalanine. The only DNA kept is the CDR3, 45 bases in frame from the first base. The germline V gene yields SNHLY for CDR1 and FYNNEI for CDR2. On this clone itself: Its antigen is not yet known. The input lacks base qualities; no much larger clone sits a single base away.

The cohort comprised under 700 healthy bone marrow donors. Cohort members were all nominally healthy when sampled, although unrecorded immune exposures were likely present. The donor tested CMV seronegative, placing the donor among the 350 to 400 seronegative members of the cohort. A peripheral blood sample was collected from each donor, and TCR beta sequencing was performed on peripheral blood mononuclear cells. Genomic DNA was extracted from the blood cell samples with the Qiagen DNeasy Blood Extraction Kit. Sequenced input: PBMCs. The sequence derives from a girl aged 10-17 years in good health and CMV-seronegative. Recombination linked TRBV2 to TRBJ1-6, with TRBD1 perhaps the D gene, on 5 matching bases. The sequenced DNA is TGTGCCAGCAGTGAGGAACGACAGCTAAATTCACCCCTCCACTTT. It is translated as CASSEERQLNSPLHF. The CDR3 plus the reference TRBV2 and TRBJ1-6 genes for the other parts give the full variable domain: EPEVTQTPSHQVTQMGQEVILRCVPISNHLYFYWYRQILGQKVEFLVSFYNNEISEKSEIFDDQFSVERPDGSNFTLKIRSTKLEDSAMYFCASSEERQLNSPLHFGNGTRLTVT.